This TCR beta chain was observed in a study of T cell responses to AZD1222 COVID-19 vaccine. Broader study findings: Most donors were white British, females outnumbered males, and clonal diversity was possibly underestimated. At study baseline, merely a handful of AZD1222 recipients were seropositive. Mapped onto spike, vaccine-associated CD4 TCRs spanned it and were dominant at 160-218 and 743-854.

The repertoire was sequenced with immunoSEQ multiplex PCR; TCRdb's copy has only in-frame clones and lacks some. The repertoire holds roughly 100,000 clones, with about 93% as singletons. In the case of this clone: Its target is not known.

Sequenced material: peripheral blood, taken on day 0 of AZD1222 vaccination. The receptor comes from an adult in good health.

CDR3 nucleotides: TGTGCCAGCAGCCCCGGGTCCCCGGCCCAGCATTTT. Encoded protein: CASSPGSPAQHF. The rearrangement joins TRBV6-5 to TRBJ1-5; D unclear. The CDR3 has 12 amino acids. Germline CDR1 MNHEY, CDR2 SVGAGI. Trimming shortened V by 6 bases and J by 11 bases, and 14 bases separated the two germline ends.